This is a list of T cell receptor beta chains from one sample in a study of identical twins. TCRdb independently ran MiXCR on the 5' RACE reads; one entry per CDR3 protein. Of 200,000 to 300,000 distinct CDR3 sequences in the sample, 6.5% to 9% were seen once. These sequences were also reported in another study, on yellow fever vaccine responses in identical twins.

The material sequenced was CD8+ T cells sorted from blood. These receptor sequences come from a woman aged 18-35 years in good health. CDR3s include the opening cysteine and the closing phenylalanine or tryptophan. A D gene is named only where the DNA matches it firmly. A row's size may be missing; if present it is once, few, many or a size class.

clone_size,j_call,d_call,v_call,cdr3_aa,cdr3_nt
-,TRBJ2-5,TRBD2,TRBV7-3,CASSPGTSGVSPETQYF,TGTGCCAGCAGCCCCGGGACTAGCGGGGTGAGCCCCGAGACCCAGTACTTC
few,TRBJ2-5,-,TRBV20-1,CSADREVQETQYF,TGCAGTGCTGACAGGGAGGTGCAAGAGACCCAGTACTTC
-,TRBJ1-1,-,TRBV4-1,CASSQEAATGGAFF,TGCGCCAGCAGCCAAGAGGCTGCCACTGGTGGGGCTTTCTTT
many,TRBJ2-3,TRBD2,TRBV5-5,CASSLREGRKYTDTQYF,TGTGCCAGCAGCTTGCGGGAGGGCCGGAAATACACAGATACGCAGTATTTT
-,TRBJ1-5,-,TRBV6-5,CASSSNARDTQPQHF,TGTGCCAGCAGTTCGAACGCCAGGGACACTCAGCCCCAGCATTTT
many,TRBJ2-5,-,TRBV5-1,CASSLAGTLGETQYF,TGCGCCAGCAGCTTGGCCGGGACCTTAGGGGAGACCCAGTACTTC
few,TRBJ2-7,-,TRBV14,CASSQEEHYEQYF,TGTGCCAGCAGCCAAGAGGAACACTACGAGCAGTACTTC
many,TRBJ2-3,-,TRBV7-9,CASSLWATPNNTDTQYF,TGTGCCAGCAGCCTGTGGGCTACCCCGAATAACACAGATACGCAGTATTTT
-,TRBJ2-5,TRBD2,TRBV7-1,CASSSVLAGGLKETQYF,TGTGCCAGCAGCTCCGTGCTAGCGGGGGGCCTTAAGGAGACCCAGTACTTC
many,TRBJ2-2,TRBD2,TRBV12-3/TRBV12-4,CASSPGAGGFGELFF,TGTGCCAGCAGTCCGGGAGCGGGGGGGTTCGGGGAGCTGTTTTTT
many,TRBJ2-7,TRBD2,TRBV20-1,CSARNTTSGRYEQYF,TGCAGTGCTAGAAACACGACTAGCGGGAGATACGAGCAGTACTTC
-,TRBJ2-1,TRBD2,TRBV6-1,CASSRRLAGGQANEQFF,TGTGCCAGCAGTAGGAGACTAGCGGGAGGGCAGGCCAATGAGCAGTTCTTC
many,TRBJ1-2,-,TRBV29-1,CSVWTVLDVGYGYTF,TGCAGCGTGTGGACAGTTCTGGACGTGGGCTATGGCTACACCTTC
many,TRBJ2-5,-,TRBV29-1,CSVEQGQETQYF,TGCAGCGTTGAGCAGGGACAAGAGACCCAGTACTTC
-,TRBJ2-6,-,TRBV11-2,CASSLPRVSGANVLTF,TGTGCCAGCAGCTTACCGAGGGTATCTGGGGCCAACGTCCTGACTTTC
few,TRBJ1-5,-,TRBV6-1,CASSEWGVNNQPQHF,TGTGCCAGCAGTGAATGGGGGGTGAACAATCAGCCCCAGCATTTT